This T cell receptor (beta chain) was observed in a study of blood T cell repertoires in COVID-19. Study context: COVID-19 samples, acute and convalescent, were from the United States, Italy and Spain. T cells, B-cell-depleted T cells, or PBMCs supplied cDNA or gDNA.

The CDR3 extends over 16 amino acids. The V gene's germline CDR1 is LGHDT and CDR2 YNNKEL (reference sequence). With 1 base clipped from V and 5 bases from J, the junction kept 4 bases outside the gene matches. In its sample, this clone was seen once. Study processing details: Using reference gene primer amplification, nucleated cell counts were estimated. Libraries were prepared by immunoSEQ multiplex PCR; TCRdb keeps only in-frame clonotypes and omits some of them. V and J calls and clone size are copied from that table; D and trimming were computed from the DNA. This table holds 130,000 or so clones, about 89% found once.

The material sequenced was peripheral blood. The rearrangement links TRBV3-1 (or the pseudogene TRBV3-2) to TRBJ2-2; 10 bases map to TRBD2. The sequence came from a man in his forties or fifties with active or convalescent COVID-19. CDR3 nucleotide sequence: TGTGCCAGCAGCCAAGTGAGCGGGAGGGAGACCGGGGAGCTGTTTTTT. It translates to CASSQVSGRETGELFF.